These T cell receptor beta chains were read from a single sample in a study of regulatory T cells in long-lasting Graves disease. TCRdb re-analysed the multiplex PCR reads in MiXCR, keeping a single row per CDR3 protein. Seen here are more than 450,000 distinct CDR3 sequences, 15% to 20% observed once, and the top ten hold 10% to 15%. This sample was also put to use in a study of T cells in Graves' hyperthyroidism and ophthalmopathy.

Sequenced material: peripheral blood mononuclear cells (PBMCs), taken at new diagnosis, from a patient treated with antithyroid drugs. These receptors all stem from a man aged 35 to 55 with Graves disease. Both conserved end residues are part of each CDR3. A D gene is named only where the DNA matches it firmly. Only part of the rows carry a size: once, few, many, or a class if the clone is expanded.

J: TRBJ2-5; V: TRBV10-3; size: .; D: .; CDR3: CAIRDTPQETQYF; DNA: TGTGCCATCAGGGACACCCCCCAAGAGACCCAGTACTTC
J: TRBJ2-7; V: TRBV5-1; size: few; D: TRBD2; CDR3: CASSWTSGRAYEQYF; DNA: TGCGCCAGCAGCTGGACTAGCGGGAGGGCCTACGAGCAGTACTTC
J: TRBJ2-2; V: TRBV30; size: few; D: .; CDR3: CAWSTVNTGELFF; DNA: TGTGCCTGGAGTACGGTTAACACCGGGGAGCTGTTTTTT
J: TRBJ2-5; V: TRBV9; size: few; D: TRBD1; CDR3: CASSVVEGGIETQYF; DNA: TGTGCCAGCAGCGTAGTGGAAGGGGGCATAGAGACCCAGTACTTC
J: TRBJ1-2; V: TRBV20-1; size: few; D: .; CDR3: CSATLTGSYGYTF; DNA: TGCAGTGCTACCCTGACAGGAAGCTATGGCTACACCTTC
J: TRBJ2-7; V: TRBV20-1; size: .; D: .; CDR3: CSARAGVEQYF; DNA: TGCAGTGCTAGGGCCGGGGTCGAGCAGTACTTC
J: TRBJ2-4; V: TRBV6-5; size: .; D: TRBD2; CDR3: CASSYLRTGLGYF; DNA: TGTGCCAGCAGTTACCTAAGGACGGGACTAGGGTACTTC
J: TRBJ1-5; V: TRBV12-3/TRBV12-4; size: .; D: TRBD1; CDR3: CASSRTGRVGQPQHF; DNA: TGTGCCAGCAGTAGGACAGGGAGGGTCGGACAGCCCCAGCATTTT
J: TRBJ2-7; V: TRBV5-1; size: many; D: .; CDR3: CASSLLGSTYEQYF; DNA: TGCGCCAGCAGCTTGCTCGGGTCCACTTACGAGCAGTACTTC
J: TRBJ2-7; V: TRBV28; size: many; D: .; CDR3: CASSSPPGTTLF; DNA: TGTGCCAGCAGTTCCCCTCCGGGGACCACATTGTTC